This record looks at one T cell receptor (beta chain) sequence and its context. Its antigen remains unknown. The PCR made use of 60 Vbeta and 13 Jbeta primers. Produced via immunoSEQ multiplex PCR; TCRdb's table is partial and in-frame only. This sample has more than 100,000 clones, with about 75% found just once. This record belongs to a study of cytomegalovirus exposure and HLA in healthy donors. Study-wide results and limits: Confirmation was obtained in vitro that a few CMV-associated chains are specific for CMV antigens. When the data were analyzed later, several of the most significant clusters appeared to be linked to common viral pathogens.

This clonotype was sampled from a man between 60 and 75 years old in good health and CMV-seropositive. The sequenced sample consisted of PBMCs.

Here the CDR3 reads CASSLAGGTASEQYF. CDR3 coding DNA: TGTGCCAGCAGCTTAGCGGGGGGGACGGCTAGCGAGCAGTACTTC. The V and J genes are TRBV11-2 and TRBJ2-5; the match to TRBD2 covers 8 bases. The better agreement between TRBJ2-7 and the DNA end casts doubt on the J call. Germline V gene lookup returns CDR1 SGHAT and CDR2 FQNNGV. The CDR3 is 15 residues long.